One sample yielded the 27 T cell receptor beta chains listed below, sequenced in a study of shared clonotypes between healthy human individuals. Sequencing used immunoSEQ multiplex PCR; TCRdb keeps in-frame clones, though not all of them. The sample yields 400,000 to 600,000 clones, roughly 77% seen once. The sequencing sample was made of PBMCs. These receptors were obtained from a woman aged 40 to 50 in good health. Some clones in this sample may be carry-over from other donors' samples.

The V call is TRBV19, the J call TRBJ1-2, with no clear D. Trimming shortened V by 7 bases and J by 7 bases, and 22 bases separated the two germline ends. The CDR3 is 15 residues long. Germline loops: CDR1 LNHDA, CDR2 SQIVND (reference sequence). The DNA of the CDR3 is TGTGCCAGTACCCCTCTCTTAGGATCCCTCTTTGGCTACACCTTC. This codes for CASTPLLGSLFGYTF.

J is TRBJ2-5 and V is TRBV28, with 11 bases identical to TRBD2. The CDR3 is made up of 17 amino acids. Trimming at V came to 5 bases and at J to 9 bases, leaving 17 bases not matched to a gene. Germline CDR1 is MDHEN and CDR2 is SYDVKM. The CDR3 nucleotides read TGTGCCAGCAGTGCGGGGAGAGTAGCGGGAGGGCCGGGGGCCCAGTACTTC. This codes for CASSAGRVAGGPGAQYF.

The rearrangement joins TRBV18 to TRBJ2-1; 10 bases are shared with TRBD1. This CDR3 spans 14 amino acids. The V segment lost 4 bases and the J segment 6 bases; nucleotides outside the gene matches: 3. The germline gives CDR1 KGHSH, CDR2 LQKENI. This chain's CDR3 is CASSRDRGLNEQFF. Written as DNA, the CDR3 is TGTGCCAGCTCACGCGACAGGGGGCTCAATGAGCAGTTCTTC.

The chain recombines TRBV7-9 with TRBJ1-2; D unresolved. The CDR3 sequence is 14 residues long. V was clipped by 3 bases and J by 2 bases, with 10 bases between them. Looked up from germline, CDR1 is SEHNR and CDR2 is FQNEAQ (reference sequence). CDR3 amino acids: CASSFSSLNYGYTF. For the CDR3, the DNA is TGTGCCAGCAGCTTTTCCAGTCTGAACTATGGCTACACCTTC.

V gene TRBV6-6 combines with J gene TRBJ2-7; D might be TRBD2 (6 bases). The germline gives CDR1 MNHNY, CDR2 SVGAGI (reference sequence). V lost 3 bases and J 3 bases, leaving 15 bases between the germline ends. CDR3 length: 15 amino acids. The CDR3 sequence is CASSYRGLSNYEQYF. The CDR3 DNA reads TGTGCCAGCAGTTATCGGGGGTTATCTAACTACGAGCAGTACTTC.

The chain couples TRBV11-2 to TRBJ1-3; no firm D call. CDR1 SGHAT and CDR2 FQNNGV come from the germline V gene. The germline V and J ends were trimmed by 2 bases and 0 bases, with 5 bases remaining between them. The CDR3 totals 14 residues. This CDR3 reads CASSLPASGNTIYF. The DNA for the CDR3 is TGTGCCAGCAGCTTACCGGCCTCTGGAAACACCATATATTTT.

The chain uses TRBV30 and TRBJ1-6; D unresolved. Deletions cut 5 bases from V and 0 bases from J, with 8 bases between. The CDR3 loop spans 14 amino acids. Germline lookup yields CDR1 GTSNPN and CDR2 SVGIG (reference sequence). CDR3 protein: CAWSESSYNSPLHF. CDR3 sequence (DNA): TGTGCCTGGTCAGAATCCTCCTATAATTCACCCCTCCACTTT.

This clone is a singleton in its sample. A read error may account for a junction end that differs from germline. The chain combines TRBV4-3 with TRBJ2-3, with 8 positions matching TRBD2. Germline assignment: CDR1 LGHNA and CDR2 YSLEER. The CDR3 runs 18 residues. Written as DNA, the CDR3 is TGCACCAGCAGCCAAGATGCCGCGGGAGGAGTCTTTGCAGATACGCAGTATTTT. This translates into CTSSQDAAGGVFADTQYF.

This clone has a single count. The chain recombines TRBV5-4 with TRBJ2-1, with D possibly matching TRBD2 (6 bases). The CDR3 sequence is 16 residues long. V lost 2 bases, J lost 6 bases, and 18 bases lay in between. Germline CDR1 SGHNT, CDR2 YYREEE (reference sequence). CDR3 in amino acids: CASSFGGSVSFNEQFF. Here the CDR3 DNA reads TGTGCCAGCAGCTTTGGGGGGAGTGTAAGCTTCAATGAGCAGTTCTTC.

The chain joins TRBV30 to TRBJ2-4; no clear D gene. Germline values: CDR1 GTSNPN, CDR2 SVGIG (reference sequence). The CDR3 runs 17 residues. Trimming removed 4 bases from V and 1 base from J, with 20 bases in between. Here the CDR3 DNA reads TGTGCCTGGAACCGACGCAGTAGCCGGGTTGCCAAAAACATTCAGTACTTC. It translates to CAWNRRSSRVAKNIQYF.

The V call is TRBV11-3, the J call TRBJ2-7, with D possibly being TRBD2 (6 bases). This CDR3 spans 16 amino acids. Trimming pared 5 bases from V and 1 base from J, leaving 18 bases between. Per germline, CDR1 SGHNT and CDR2 YENEEA. Here the CDR3 reads CASSPPLLAKSYEQYF. DNA for the CDR3: TGTGCCAGCAGCCCCCCTCTACTAGCAAAGTCCTACGAGCAGTACTTC.

This clone was detected only a few times. The V and J genes are TRBV6-4 and TRBJ2-2, with a tentative D call TRBD2 (5 bases). The germline gives CDR1 MRHNA, CDR2 SNTAGT. The CDR3 runs 15 residues. V was trimmed by 0 bases and J by 3 bases, leaving 8 bases between them. CDR3 residues: CASSDSEGYTGELFF. As DNA, the CDR3 is TGTGCCAGCAGTGACTCCGAGGGCTACACCGGGGAGCTGTTTTTT.

The chain couples TRBV6-5 to TRBJ1-2, with 8 bases that match TRBD1. The CDR3 sequence is 15 residues long. The V and J ends lost 2 bases and 6 bases, in that order; junction bases with no gene match: 8. Per the germline V gene, CDR1 is MNHEY and CDR2 is SVGAGI. The DNA for the CDR3 is TGTGCCAGCAGTTACGTGACGGACAGGGCGGATGGCTACACCTTC. Protein product: CASSYVTDRADGYTF.

V is TRBV7-8 and J is TRBJ2-3; unclear D gene. V lost 1 base, J lost 7 bases, and 9 bases lay in between. The CDR3 is 13 residues long. Germline CDR1 SGHVS, CDR2 FQNEAQ. The CDR3 nucleotides are TGTGCCAGCAGCTTAGAACGGATGAATACGCAGTATTTT. It specifies CASSLERMNTQYF.

The rearrangement links TRBV18 to TRBJ2-3, with 10 bases fitting TRBD2. J lost 3 bases, V lost 0 bases, and 9 bases had no gene match. The CDR3 covers 18 residues. Germline V lookup: CDR1 KGHSH, CDR2 LQKENI. CDR3 loop: CASSPPVTSGKETDTQYF. The CDR3 DNA follows: TGTGCCAGCTCACCACCCGTAACTAGCGGGAAGGAGACAGATACGCAGTATTTT.

This clone was counted only a few times. A junction end diverges from the germline sequence, so it may reflect a read error. V and J are TRBV7-7 and TRBJ2-3, with D unclear. Germline CDR1 and CDR2: SSHAT and FNYEAQ (reference sequence). This CDR3 comprises 14 residues. CDR3 sequence: CASSLGGYTDTQYF. The CDR3, as DNA: TGTGCTAGCAGCTTAGGCGGATACACAGATACGCAGTATTTT.

V and J are TRBV28 and TRBJ2-1; D tentatively reads TRBD1 or TRBD2 (5 bases each). The CDR3 spans 11 residues. The ends were cut back, 5 bases at V and 12 bases at J, with 11 bases in the middle. Germline loops: CDR1 MDHEN, CDR2 SYDVKM. The CDR3 loop reads CASSRGTRQFF. The CDR3 coding sequence is TGTGCCAGCAGTCGAGGGACCCGGCAGTTCTTC.

This chain uses TRBV7-9 with TRBJ1-2; 7 bases map to TRBD1. J lost 4 bases, V lost 2 bases, and 4 bases had no gene match. Germline lookup yields CDR1 SEHNR and CDR2 FQNEAQ (reference sequence). The CDR3 sequence is 14 residues long. In DNA form, the CDR3 reads TGTGCCAGCAGCTTATCGACAGGGACCTATGGCTACACCTTC. Protein: CASSLSTGTYGYTF. The complete variable domain, with remaining parts taken from reference TRBV7-9 and TRBJ1-2, reads DTGVSQNPRHKITKRGQNVTFRCDPISEHNRLYWYRQTLGQGPEFLTYFQNEAQLEKSRLLSDRFSAERPKGSFSTLEIQRTEQGDSAMYLCASSLSTGTYGYTFGSGTRLTVV.

This rearrangement joins TRBV7-8 to TRBJ2-1, with 8 nucleotides matching TRBD2. CDR1 SGHVS and CDR2 FQNEAQ come from the germline V gene. This CDR3 is 15 amino acids long. V lost 1 base and J lost 4; bases outside the gene matches: 3. CDR3 sequence reads: CASSLGQRGYNEQFF. The CDR3 DNA sequence: TGTGCCAGCAGCTTAGGGCAGCGGGGGTACAATGAGCAGTTCTTC.

This clone was seen once. The genes are TRBV6-1 and TRBJ1-1; tentative D call: TRBD1 (5 bases). V lost 1 base and J lost 4, with 10 bases in between. The CDR3 has 14 residues. Germline V gene sequence: CDR1 MNHNS, CDR2 SASEGT. The CDR3 loop reads CASSEGGEATEAFF. CDR3 in DNA: TGTGCCAGCAGTGAAGGGGGCGAGGCCACTGAAGCTTTCTTT.

The V and J genes are TRBV30 and TRBJ2-1; 7 bases line up with TRBD1. The CDR3 totals 14 residues. CDR1 is GTSNPN, CDR2 SVGIG, per germline (reference sequence). The trim removed 4 bases at V and 6 bases at J, leaving 9 bases unmatched. In DNA, the CDR3 is TGTGCCTGGACAAACAGGGGCACCTTCAATGAGCAGTTCTTC. Protein: CAWTNRGTFNEQFF. Supplemented by reference TRBV30 and TRBJ2-1, the full variable domain reads SQTIHQWPATLVQPVGSPLSLECTVEGTSNPNLYWYRQAAGRGLQLLFYSVGIGQISSEVPQNLSASRPQDRQFILSSKKLLLSDSGFYLCAWTNRGTFNEQFFGPGTRLTVL.

This chain joins TRBV25-1 and TRBJ1-4, with TRBD1 identical over 9 bases. J lost 5 bases, V lost 6 bases, and 7 bases had no gene match. The CDR3 spans 15 residues. Per the germline V gene, CDR1 is MGHDK and CDR2 is SYGVNS. CDR3 nucleotide sequence: TGTGCCAGCAGGCCCGACAGGGGGGGGAATGAAAAACTGTTTTTT. Translating gives CASRPDRGGNEKLFF.

This clone was seen more than once but under ten times. The genes are TRBV28 and TRBJ2-2, with 7 positions matching TRBD2. The length of the CDR3 is 18 residues. J lost 4 bases, V lost 6 bases, and 17 bases had no gene match. CDR1 is MDHEN, CDR2 SYDVKM, per germline. CDR3 in amino acids: CASSSLSGLLAPTGELFF. The CDR3 DNA is TGTGCCAGCAGCTCCCTTTCAGGCCTACTAGCGCCCACCGGGGAGCTGTTTTTT.

V is TRBV5-1 and J is TRBJ1-1; weak D call: TRBD1 (5 bases). V lost 0 bases, J lost 4 bases, and 13 bases lay in between. Germline loops: CDR1 SGHRS, CDR2 YFSETQ. The CDR3 is 15 residues long. CDR3 coding DNA: TGCGCCAGCAGCTTGGCCTGGGGGTCGGGCACTGAAGCTTTCTTT. Protein sequence: CASSLAWGSGTEAFF.

CDR3 residues: CASSEAPRGTGELFF. Here the CDR3 DNA reads TGTGCCAGCAGTGAAGCCCCTAGAGGTACCGGGGAGCTGTTTTTT. This rearrangement joins TRBV6-1 to TRBJ2-2, with unresolved D. This CDR3 is built from 15 residues. Germline V gives CDR1 MNHNS, CDR2 SASEGT. V lost 0 bases and J 5 bases, leaving 10 bases between the germline ends.

Only a few counts were recorded for this clone. J is TRBJ1-2 and V is TRBV10-3, with TRBD1 as a possible D gene (5 bases). Germline loops: CDR1 ENHRY, CDR2 SYGVKD. There are 13 residues in the CDR3. Trimming shortened V by 7 bases and J by 8 bases, and 17 bases separated the two germline ends. The CDR3 region has the DNA TGTGCCATCACCCCTGGGACCGAGGGAGGCTACACCTTC. Residues: CAITPGTEGGYTF.

Written as DNA, the CDR3 is TGTGCCAGCAGTGGCCGGGACAGGGTGGTCTACGAGCAGTACTTC. It encodes CASSGRDRVVYEQYF. The V and J genes are TRBV28 and TRBJ2-7; 9 bases map to TRBD1. Per germline, CDR1 MDHEN and CDR2 SYDVKM. V was pared by 5 bases and J by 3 bases, with 8 bases of the junction left unmatched. The CDR3 contains 15 residues.